Listed below are T cell receptor beta chains from one sample, sequenced in a study of T-cell memory formation after mild COVID-19. MiXCR, applied by TCRdb to the 5' RACE reads, yields one record per CDR3 protein. Seen here are 300,000 to 400,000 distinct CDR3 sequences, about an eighth observed once, and the top ten hold 22%. Material: PBMCs or a T cell subset sorted from them (not recorded which). The receptor set was obtained from a man in his late teens or twenties who had mild COVID-19 (a few samples of this study predate the infection). Cell type and time point are not known. The CDR3 runs from the conserved cysteine through the conserved F or W. A D gene is named only where the DNA matches it firmly. Clone size appears in some rows only: once, few, many, or a class for an expanded clone.

j_call: TRBJ2-6; v_call: TRBV5-1; clone_size: NA; d_call: NA; cdr3_nt: TGCGCCAGCAGCGCGATGGGCTCTGGGGCCAACGTCCTGACTTTC; cdr3_aa: CASSAMGSGANVLTF
j_call: TRBJ1-6; v_call: TRBV2; clone_size: NA; d_call: NA; cdr3_nt: TGTGCCAGCAGTGCGGAACCGCAGAGCTCCTATAATTCACCCCTCCACTTT; cdr3_aa: CASSAEPQSSYNSPLHF
j_call: TRBJ1-5; v_call: TRBV4-1; clone_size: NA; d_call: NA; cdr3_nt: TGCGCCAGCAGCCAAGATAGGGGGGCAAATCAGCCCCAGCATTTT; cdr3_aa: CASSQDRGANQPQHF
j_call: TRBJ1-4; v_call: TRBV5-5; clone_size: few; d_call: NA; cdr3_nt: TGTGCCAGCAGCTTTCCGGACTCCCTCGGAAAACTGTTTTTT; cdr3_aa: CASSFPDSLGKLFF
j_call: TRBJ2-3; v_call: TRBV7-6; clone_size: NA; d_call: TRBD1; cdr3_nt: TGTGCCAGCACCGGCGTAGGGGGCGGCACAGATACGCAGTATTTT; cdr3_aa: CASTGVGGGTDTQYF
j_call: TRBJ1-5; v_call: TRBV20-1; clone_size: NA; d_call: NA; cdr3_nt: TGCAGTGCTAGGGCCGGGGGGGTTGGTCAGCCCCAGCATTTT; cdr3_aa: CSARAGGVGQPQHF
j_call: TRBJ2-2; v_call: TRBV7-3; clone_size: NA; d_call: NA; cdr3_nt: TGTGCCAGCAGCTTAGACAGTCTGTTAAGGGGTGACGGCACCGGGGAGCTGTTTTTT; cdr3_aa: CASSLDSLLRGDGTGELFF
j_call: TRBJ2-3; v_call: TRBV18; clone_size: NA; d_call: TRBD1; cdr3_nt: TGTGCCAGCTCACCACGACCCGCACAGGGGGAAGATACGCAGTATTTT; cdr3_aa: CASSPRPAQGEDTQYF
j_call: TRBJ1-2; v_call: TRBV9; clone_size: NA; d_call: NA; cdr3_nt: TGTGCCAGCAGGGGACTTGGCTACACCTTC; cdr3_aa: CASRGLGYTF
j_call: TRBJ2-1; v_call: TRBV7-3; clone_size: few; d_call: NA; cdr3_nt: TGTGCCAGCAGCCTAATCGGAGGATACAGTGAGCAGTTCTTC; cdr3_aa: CASSLIGGYSEQFF
j_call: TRBJ1-2; v_call: TRBV12-3/TRBV12-4; clone_size: many; d_call: TRBD1; cdr3_nt: TGTGCCAGCAGCCGTCCCGGGACAGGGCTCTATGGCTACACCTTC; cdr3_aa: CASSRPGTGLYGYTF
j_call: TRBJ2-7; v_call: TRBV29-1; clone_size: NA; d_call: NA; cdr3_nt: TGCAGCGTGGGACACAGCACCGAGCAGTACTTC; cdr3_aa: CSVGHSTEQYF
j_call: TRBJ2-7; v_call: TRBV6-1; clone_size: NA; d_call: TRBD1; cdr3_nt: TGTGCCAGCAGCCGTCATCTGGGACAGGGGTATTCCTACGAGCAGTACTTC; cdr3_aa: CASSRHLGQGYSYEQYF
j_call: TRBJ2-1; v_call: TRBV7-9; clone_size: NA; d_call: NA; cdr3_nt: TGTGCCAGCAGATGGGGGAGCTCCTACAATGAGCAGTTCTTC; cdr3_aa: CASRWGSSYNEQFF
j_call: TRBJ2-3; v_call: TRBV7-8; clone_size: NA; d_call: NA; cdr3_nt: TGTGCCAGCAGCTTGGGGTCGGGACTCCGGGCAGATACGCAGTATTTT; cdr3_aa: CASSLGSGLRADTQYF
j_call: TRBJ1-1; v_call: TRBV30; clone_size: few; d_call: NA; cdr3_nt: TGTGCCGGTGACAGAGGGAACACTGAAGCTTTCTTT; cdr3_aa: CAGDRGNTEAFF
j_call: TRBJ1-6; v_call: TRBV6-1; clone_size: NA; d_call: TRBD1; cdr3_nt: TGTGCCAGCAGTGACAGAAACCCAGGGGGTTCACCCCTCCACTTT; cdr3_aa: CASSDRNPGGSPLHF
j_call: TRBJ2-7; v_call: TRBV4-1; clone_size: NA; d_call: TRBD1; cdr3_nt: TGCGCCAGCAGCCAGGGGGACGGGACAGGGTCCTACGAGCAGTACTTC; cdr3_aa: CASSQGDGTGSYEQYF
j_call: TRBJ1-1; v_call: TRBV21-1; clone_size: few; d_call: NA; cdr3_nt: TGTGCCAGACCTCCGAGACAGGCGATGAACACTGAAGCTTTCTTT; cdr3_aa: CARPPRQAMNTEAFF
j_call: TRBJ1-2; v_call: TRBV6-6; clone_size: NA; d_call: NA; cdr3_nt: TGTGCCAGCAGTTCTCGAGGGGACGGCTATGGCTACACCTTC; cdr3_aa: CASSSRGDGYGYTF
j_call: TRBJ2-3; v_call: TRBV4-1; clone_size: many; d_call: NA; cdr3_nt: TGCGCCAGCAGCCAAGCGACGATTCCCTCAGATACGCAGTATTTT; cdr3_aa: CASSQATIPSDTQYF
j_call: TRBJ2-2; v_call: TRBV4-3; clone_size: NA; d_call: TRBD2; cdr3_nt: TGCGCCAGCAGCCAAGTAGCGGGGGCCACCGGGGAGCTGTTTTTT; cdr3_aa: CASSQVAGATGELFF
j_call: TRBJ1-2; v_call: TRBV12-3/TRBV12-4; clone_size: few; d_call: TRBD1; cdr3_nt: TGTGCCAGCAGTTTACGAGGGACAGGGCTCTATGGCTACACCTTC; cdr3_aa: CASSLRGTGLYGYTF
j_call: TRBJ2-7; v_call: TRBV18; clone_size: few; d_call: NA; cdr3_nt: TGTGCCAGCTCACCCGACAGGTACTCCTACGAGCAGTACTTC; cdr3_aa: CASSPDRYSYEQYF
j_call: TRBJ2-5; v_call: TRBV25-1; clone_size: NA; d_call: NA; cdr3_nt: TGTGCCAGCAGTGACCGCAGGGCTGGGGAGACCCAGTACTTC; cdr3_aa: CASSDRRAGETQYF
j_call: TRBJ2-2; v_call: TRBV3-1; clone_size: NA; d_call: NA; cdr3_nt: TGTGCCAGCAGCCAACTAGCCGGGGAGCTGTTTTTT; cdr3_aa: CASSQLAGELFF
j_call: TRBJ2-3; v_call: TRBV18; clone_size: NA; d_call: NA; cdr3_nt: TGTGCCAGCTCCCCGGCCGGTAACACAGATACGCAGTATTTT; cdr3_aa: CASSPAGNTDTQYF
j_call: TRBJ2-2; v_call: TRBV7-3; clone_size: many; d_call: NA; cdr3_nt: TGTGCCAGCAGCTTGGGTGGACAGACCGGGGAGCTGTTTTTT; cdr3_aa: CASSLGGQTGELFF
j_call: TRBJ2-7; v_call: TRBV7-9; clone_size: few; d_call: NA; cdr3_nt: TGTGCCAGCAGCTTACTGGGCCGCACCTACGAGCAGTACTTC; cdr3_aa: CASSLLGRTYEQYF
j_call: TRBJ2-3; v_call: TRBV20-1; clone_size: NA; d_call: TRBD1; cdr3_nt: TGCAGTGCTAGAGATACAGGGGGCCTTAAGCCCACAGATACGCAGTATTTT; cdr3_aa: CSARDTGGLKPTDTQYF
j_call: TRBJ2-1; v_call: TRBV7-3; clone_size: few; d_call: NA; cdr3_nt: TGTGCCAGCAGCTTTGCAGAATACAATGAGCAGTTCTTC; cdr3_aa: CASSFAEYNEQFF
j_call: TRBJ2-3; v_call: TRBV7-3; clone_size: NA; d_call: TRBD1; cdr3_nt: TGTGCCAGCAGCGAACCGGGACAGGGCGCAGATACGCAGTATTTT; cdr3_aa: CASSEPGQGADTQYF
j_call: TRBJ1-1; v_call: TRBV12-3/TRBV12-4; clone_size: NA; d_call: NA; cdr3_nt: TGTGCCAGCGGAAGGGGGGCAGTCACTGAAGCTTTCTTT; cdr3_aa: CASGRGAVTEAFF
j_call: TRBJ2-2; v_call: TRBV4-1; clone_size: few; d_call: TRBD1; cdr3_nt: TGCGCCAGCAGCAATCCCCGGACAGGGGACACCGGGGAGCTGTTTTTT; cdr3_aa: CASSNPRTGDTGELFF
j_call: TRBJ2-7; v_call: TRBV4-1; clone_size: few; d_call: TRBD1; cdr3_nt: TGCGCCAGCAGCCTAGACGGGACAGGGTACGAGCAGTACTTC; cdr3_aa: CASSLDGTGYEQYF
j_call: TRBJ2-3; v_call: TRBV5-1; clone_size: NA; d_call: TRBD2; cdr3_nt: TGCGCCAGCAGCTTGGTAGGGCTAGCGGGGCCCCCTGATACGCAGTATTTT; cdr3_aa: CASSLVGLAGPPDTQYF
j_call: TRBJ1-5; v_call: TRBV7-8; clone_size: few; d_call: NA; cdr3_nt: TGTGCCAGCAGCGTTCGGTGGGGGGGGGCCAATCAGCCCCAGCATTTT; cdr3_aa: CASSVRWGGANQPQHF
j_call: TRBJ2-3; v_call: TRBV7-2; clone_size: NA; d_call: TRBD2; cdr3_nt: TGTGCCAGCAGCCTACAAGCGGGGGGCACAGATACGCAGTATTTT; cdr3_aa: CASSLQAGGTDTQYF
j_call: TRBJ2-2; v_call: TRBV7-2; clone_size: NA; d_call: TRBD1; cdr3_nt: TGTGCCAGCAGCTTCTCTGGGACAGCTAACACCGGGGAGCTGTTTTTT; cdr3_aa: CASSFSGTANTGELFF
j_call: TRBJ2-3; v_call: TRBV21-1; clone_size: NA; d_call: NA; cdr3_nt: TGTGCCAGCAGCCCCCCAGGGCCCCACAGCCCAGATACGCAGTATTTT; cdr3_aa: CASSPPGPHSPDTQYF
j_call: TRBJ1-1; v_call: TRBV11-1; clone_size: NA; d_call: NA; cdr3_nt: TGTGCCAGCAGCATGAAAGGAGGAGGGACTGAAGCTTTCTTT; cdr3_aa: CASSMKGGGTEAFF
j_call: TRBJ2-3; v_call: TRBV20-1; clone_size: few; d_call: TRBD2; cdr3_nt: TGCAGTGCTAGCCGGACTAGAGATACGCAGTATTTT; cdr3_aa: CSASRTRDTQYF
j_call: TRBJ2-5; v_call: TRBV20-1; clone_size: NA; d_call: TRBD2; cdr3_nt: TGCAGTGCTATGGCAACTAGCGGAATTCAAGAGACCCAGTACTTC; cdr3_aa: CSAMATSGIQETQYF
j_call: TRBJ2-5; v_call: TRBV5-1; clone_size: NA; d_call: NA; cdr3_nt: TGCGCCAGCACCGGCGTAGGGGAGAAAGAGACCCAGTACTTC; cdr3_aa: CASTGVGEKETQYF
j_call: TRBJ1-2; v_call: TRBV9; clone_size: NA; d_call: NA; cdr3_nt: TGTGCCAGCAGCGTAGCTGTTTTTGGGCTCCTCGGGGACGGCTACACCTTC; cdr3_aa: CASSVAVFGLLGDGYTF
j_call: TRBJ1-5; v_call: TRBV10-3; clone_size: NA; d_call: NA; cdr3_nt: TGTGCCATCGGGCAGGGTGGCCAGCCCCAGCATTTT; cdr3_aa: CAIGQGGQPQHF
j_call: TRBJ2-3; v_call: TRBV4-1; clone_size: NA; d_call: NA; cdr3_nt: TGCGCCAGCAGCCAAGGGTGGACAAGAAGCACAGATACGCAGTATTTT; cdr3_aa: CASSQGWTRSTDTQYF
j_call: TRBJ2-1; v_call: TRBV20-1; clone_size: NA; d_call: NA; cdr3_nt: TGCAGTGCTAGATGGTCAGGGGCTTCCTACAATGAGCAGTTCTTC; cdr3_aa: CSARWSGASYNEQFF
j_call: TRBJ2-2; v_call: TRBV5-5; clone_size: NA; d_call: TRBD2; cdr3_nt: TGTGCCAGCAGCTTGAGACTAGCGGGGGGTGATCCCGGGGAGCTGTTTTTT; cdr3_aa: CASSLRLAGGDPGELFF
j_call: TRBJ1-5; v_call: TRBV30; clone_size: many; d_call: NA; cdr3_nt: TGTGCCTGGAGTACAGATACAGGGCTCAATCAGCCCCAGCATTTT; cdr3_aa: CAWSTDTGLNQPQHF
j_call: TRBJ1-1; v_call: TRBV5-6; clone_size: once; d_call: NA; cdr3_nt: TGTGCCAGCAGCCGGAGGGAGGGCCGTACAAACACTGAAGCTTTCTTT; cdr3_aa: CASSRREGRTNTEAFF
j_call: TRBJ1-6; v_call: TRBV5-4; clone_size: few; d_call: TRBD1; cdr3_nt: TGTGCCAGCAGCTTAAATCCTGGGACAGGATATAATTCACCCCTCCACTTT; cdr3_aa: CASSLNPGTGYNSPLHF
j_call: TRBJ1-5; v_call: TRBV10-3; clone_size: few; d_call: NA; cdr3_nt: TGTGCCATCAGTGACCAGTCGACGGATAGCAATCAGCCCCAGCATTTT; cdr3_aa: CAISDQSTDSNQPQHF
j_call: TRBJ2-7; v_call: TRBV6-2/TRBV6-3; clone_size: few; d_call: TRBD1; cdr3_nt: TGTGCCAGCAGACGCCAGGGGGCCGTCGGGTACGAGCAGTACTTC; cdr3_aa: CASRRQGAVGYEQYF
j_call: TRBJ2-3; v_call: TRBV30; clone_size: few; d_call: NA; cdr3_nt: TGTGCCTGGAGTGTGGGCCAGACTTTCACAGATACGCAGTATTTT; cdr3_aa: CAWSVGQTFTDTQYF